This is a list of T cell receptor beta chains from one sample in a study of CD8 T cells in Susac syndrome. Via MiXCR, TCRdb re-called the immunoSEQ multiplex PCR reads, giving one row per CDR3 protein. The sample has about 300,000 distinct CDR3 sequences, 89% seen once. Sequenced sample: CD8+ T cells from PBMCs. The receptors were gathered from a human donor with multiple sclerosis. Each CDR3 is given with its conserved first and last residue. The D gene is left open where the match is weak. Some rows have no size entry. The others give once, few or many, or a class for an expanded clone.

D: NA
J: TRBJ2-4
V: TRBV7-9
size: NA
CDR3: CASSSSGSMAKNIQYF
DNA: TGTGCCAGCAGCTCCTCAGGATCCATGGCCAAAAACATTCAGTACTTC

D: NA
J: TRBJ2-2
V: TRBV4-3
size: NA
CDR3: CASSQEAVNTGELFF
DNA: TGCGCCAGCAGCCAAGAGGCGGTAAACACCGGGGAGCTGTTTTTT

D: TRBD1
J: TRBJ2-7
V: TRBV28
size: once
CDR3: CASRTFRGTAVKYEQYF
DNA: TGTGCCAGCAGGACTTTCCGAGGGACAGCGGTGAAATACGAGCAGTACTTC

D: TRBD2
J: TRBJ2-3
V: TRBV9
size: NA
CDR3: CASSVDLAGGSTDTQYF
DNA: TGTGCCAGCAGCGTAGATCTAGCGGGAGGAAGCACAGATACGCAGTATTTT

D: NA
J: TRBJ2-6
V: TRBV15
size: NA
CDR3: CATSRDSELTGANVLTF
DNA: TGTGCCACCAGCAGAGATTCTGAACTAACTGGGGCCAACGTCCTGACTTTC

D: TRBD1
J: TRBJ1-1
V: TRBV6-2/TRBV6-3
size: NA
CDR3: CASRGQGFTEAFF
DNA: TGTGCCAGCCGAGGACAGGGGTTCACTGAAGCTTTCTTT

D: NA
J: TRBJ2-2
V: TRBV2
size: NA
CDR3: CASGTGELFF
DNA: TGTGCCAGCGGCACCGGGGAGCTGTTTTTT

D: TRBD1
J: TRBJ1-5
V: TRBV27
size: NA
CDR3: CASSSYGTGNQPQHF
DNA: TGTGCCAGCAGTTCATATGGGACAGGAAACCAGCCCCAGCATTTT

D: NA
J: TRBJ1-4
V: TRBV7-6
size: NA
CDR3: CASSFDKDTSNEKLFF
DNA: TGTGCCAGCAGCTTCGATAAGGACACCTCTAATGAAAAACTGTTTTTT

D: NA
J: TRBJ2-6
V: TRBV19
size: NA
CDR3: CASSTGTRSGANVLTF
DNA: TGTGCCAGTAGCACAGGGACGCGCTCTGGGGCCAACGTCCTGACTTTC

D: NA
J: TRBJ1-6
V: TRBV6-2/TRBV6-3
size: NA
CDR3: CASRTDRDNSPLHF
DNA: TGTGCCAGCAGGACGGACCGAGATAATTCACCCCTCCACTTT

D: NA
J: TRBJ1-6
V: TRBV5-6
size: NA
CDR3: CASNNREEAYNSPLHF
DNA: TGTGCCAGCAATAACAGGGAGGAGGCGTATAATTCACCCCTCCACTTT